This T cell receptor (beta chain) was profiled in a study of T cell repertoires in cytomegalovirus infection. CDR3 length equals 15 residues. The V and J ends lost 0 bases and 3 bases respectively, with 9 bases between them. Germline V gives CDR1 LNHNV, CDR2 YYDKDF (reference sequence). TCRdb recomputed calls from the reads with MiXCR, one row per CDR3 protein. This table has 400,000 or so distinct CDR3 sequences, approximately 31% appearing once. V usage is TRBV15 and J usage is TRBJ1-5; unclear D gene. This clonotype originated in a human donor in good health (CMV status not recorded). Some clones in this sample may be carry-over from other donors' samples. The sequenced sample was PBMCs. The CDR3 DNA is TGTGCCACCAGCAGAGATCAATCGAACAATCAGCCCCAGCATTTT. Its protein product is CATSRDQSNNQPQHF.